The clone carrying this T cell receptor beta chain was recorded once. The antigen is not known. This entry is derived from a study of blood T cells in healthy people across ages. The CDR3 is made up of 11 amino acids. V was clipped by 4 bases and J by 6 bases, with 6 bases between them. CDR1 and CDR2 (germline): SQVTM, ANQGSEA. Findings and limits, study-wide: Whereas aged donors had fewer naive CD4+ cells, long-lived donors had more of them and higher diversity.

Through a sample-barcoded 5' primer and a J-beta primer mix, a second PCR was run for about 6 to 12 cycles. The authors tagged each cDNA molecule using a template-switch adaptor with 12 random nucleotides. TCRdb fed the 5' RACE reads into MiXCR, producing one record per CDR3 protein. This sample has 850,000 to 1,000,000 distinct CDR3 sequences, with roughly half found just once. Donors each provided around 10 milliliters of peripheral blood. In each sample, at least 7 million PBMCs were isolated. The material sequenced was blood. The chain couples TRBV29-1 to TRBJ1-4; no clear D gene. The source of this sequence is a woman aged 55-70 years in good health. CDR3 nucleotides: TGCAGCGTTGGAGAGGATGAAAAACTGTTTTTT. Translated, it gives CSVGEDEKLFF.